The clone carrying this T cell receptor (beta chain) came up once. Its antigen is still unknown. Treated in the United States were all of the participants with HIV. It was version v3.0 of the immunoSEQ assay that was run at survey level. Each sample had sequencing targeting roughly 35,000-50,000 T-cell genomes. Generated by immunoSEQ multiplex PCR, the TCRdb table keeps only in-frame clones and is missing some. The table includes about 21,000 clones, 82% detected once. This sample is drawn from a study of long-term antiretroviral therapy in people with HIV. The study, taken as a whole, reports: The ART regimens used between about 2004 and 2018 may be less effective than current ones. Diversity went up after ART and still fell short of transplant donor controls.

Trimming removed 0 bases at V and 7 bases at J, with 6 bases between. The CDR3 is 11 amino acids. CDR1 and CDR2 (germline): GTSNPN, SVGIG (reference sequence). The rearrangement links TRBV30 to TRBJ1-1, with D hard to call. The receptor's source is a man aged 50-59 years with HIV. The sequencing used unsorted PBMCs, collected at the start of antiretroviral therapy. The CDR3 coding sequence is TGTGCCTGGAGTGTACTTGATGAAGCTTTCTTT. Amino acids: CAWSVLDEAFF.